What follows describes a single T cell receptor (beta chain). Its antigen is as yet unknown. Produced via immunoSEQ multiplex PCR; TCRdb's table is partial and in-frame only. The data show 70,000 to 95,000 clones, with around nine tenths seen just once and 6.9% held by the top ten. The entry originates in a study of T cell responses to AZD1222 COVID-19 vaccine. Study-level findings and limits: Rises in breadth and depth of Spike-specific TCRs came after two AZD1222 doses. Clonal diversity may have been underestimated in mostly white British donors. The CD4 TCRs associated with vaccination extended across spike and predominated at 160-218 and 743-854. Baseline seropositives among AZD1222 recipients totaled only six.

V was shortened by 5 bases and J by 1 base, with 14 bases between the two germline ends. CDR1 is SGHTA, CDR2 FQGNSA, per germline. This CDR3 comprises 16 residues. Sequences were derived from peripheral blood, sampled 28 days after the second AZD1222 dose. The clonotype was recovered from an adult who received the AZD1222 COVID-19 vaccine. This chain joins TRBV7-2 and TRBJ1-4; TRBD1 is a possible D gene (6 bases). This CDR3 is CASSLGQLQTNEKLFF. In nucleotides, the CDR3 is TGTGCCAGCAGCCTAGGACAGCTACAAACTAATGAAAAACTGTTTTTT.